These 7 T cell receptor beta chains were sequenced from one sample in a study of T cell responses to AZD1222 COVID-19 vaccine. The table came from immunoSEQ multiplex PCR; TCRdb's copy has only in-frame clones and leaves some out. The sample has around 100,000 clones, 90% seen once; the top ten hold 4% to 5.5%. The starting material was peripheral blood, obtained on day 0 of AZD1222 vaccination. These receptor sequences come from an adult in good health.

The V gene is TRBV15, the J gene TRBJ1-5; D is uncertain. V shed 0 bases and J shed 6 bases, with 9 bases lying between them. The CDR3 has 14 amino acids. The germline V gene has CDR1 LNHNV and CDR2 YYDKDF (reference sequence). As DNA, the CDR3 is TGTGCCACCAGCAGAGACTCAGTCGGTCAGCCCCAGCATTTT. The encoded protein is CATSRDSVGQPQHF.

The chain employs TRBV6-2 or TRBV6-3 and TRBJ1-1; D call uncertain. V was trimmed by 6 bases and J by 1 base, leaving 12 bases between them. Germline assignment: CDR1 MNHEY and CDR2 SVGEGT. The CDR3 spans 14 residues. CDR3 in amino acids: CASSRSGRNTEAFF. In DNA, the CDR3 is TGTGCCAGCAGCCGATCGGGCAGGAACACTGAAGCTTTCTTT.

The chain has TRBV2 and TRBJ1-2; D remains ambiguous. V lost 4 bases and J lost 3, with 12 bases in between. Germline CDR1 SNHLY, CDR2 FYNNEI. This CDR3 region has 14 residues. The CDR3 region is CASSVGRSYYGYTF. The CDR3 nucleotides read TGTGCCAGCAGTGTTGGGAGAAGTTACTATGGCTACACCTTC.

J is TRBJ1-2 and V is TRBV7-8; possible D gene TRBD1, 6 bases. The CDR3 contains 18 residues. The germline V and J ends were trimmed by 5 bases and 2 bases, with 24 bases remaining between them. CDR1 is SGHVS, CDR2 FQNEAQ, per germline. This CDR3 reads CASSGLRVVGTLNYGYTF. The CDR3 DNA is TGTGCCAGCAGCGGCTTAAGGGTTGTAGGGACACTGAACTATGGCTACACCTTC.

The rearrangement joins TRBV19 to TRBJ2-2; D not certain. Trimming shortened V by 7 bases and J by 6 bases, and 3 bases separated the two germline ends. Germline CDR1 is LNHDA and CDR2 is SQIVND (reference sequence). This CDR3 is built from 10 residues. The CDR3 nucleotides are TGTGCCAGTAATCCCGGGGAGCTGTTTTTT. It specifies CASNPGELFF.

The rearrangement joins TRBV7-9 to TRBJ1-5; tentative D call: TRBD1 (6 bases). Germline loops: CDR1 SEHNR, CDR2 FQNEAQ (reference sequence). V was clipped by 5 bases and J by 4 bases, with 9 bases between them. CDR3 length: 13 amino acids. CDR3 DNA: TGTGCCAGCAGCCCCGGACAGAATCAGCCCCAGCATTTT. Translation: CASSPGQNQPQHF.

This sequence joins TRBV5-1 and TRBJ2-7; TRBD1 agrees at 8 bases. From germline, CDR1 is SGHRS and CDR2 YFSETQ. This CDR3 has 15 amino acids. J lost 3 bases, V lost 4 bases, and 9 bases had no gene match. CDR3 nucleotide sequence: TGCGCCAGCAGCGATACCGGGACAGGCGGCTACGAGCAGTACTTC. As protein: CASSDTGTGGYEQYF.